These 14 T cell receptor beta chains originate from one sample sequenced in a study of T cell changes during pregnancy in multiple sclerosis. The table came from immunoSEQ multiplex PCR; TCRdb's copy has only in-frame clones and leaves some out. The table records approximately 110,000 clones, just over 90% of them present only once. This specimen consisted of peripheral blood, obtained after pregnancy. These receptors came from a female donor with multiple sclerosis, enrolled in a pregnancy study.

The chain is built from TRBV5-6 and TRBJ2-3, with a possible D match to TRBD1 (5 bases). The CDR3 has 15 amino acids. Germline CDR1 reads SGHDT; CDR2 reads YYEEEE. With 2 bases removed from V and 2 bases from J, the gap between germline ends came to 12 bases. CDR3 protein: CASSFGAIFTDTQYF. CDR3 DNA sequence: TGTGCCAGCAGCTTTGGGGCCATCTTCACAGATACGCAGTATTTT. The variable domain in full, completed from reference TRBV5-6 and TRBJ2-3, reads DAGVTQSPTHLIKTRGQQVTLRCSPKSGHDTVSWYQQALGQGPQFIFQYYEEEERQRGNFPDRFSGHQFPNYSSELNVNALLLGDSALYLCASSFGAIFTDTQYFGPGTRLTVL.

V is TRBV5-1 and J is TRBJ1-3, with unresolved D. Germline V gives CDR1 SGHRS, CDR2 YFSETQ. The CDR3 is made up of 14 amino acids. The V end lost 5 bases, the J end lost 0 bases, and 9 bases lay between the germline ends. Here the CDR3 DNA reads TGCGCCAGCAGTTCCGGGTCCTCTGGAAACACCATATATTTT. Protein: CASSSGSSGNTIYF.

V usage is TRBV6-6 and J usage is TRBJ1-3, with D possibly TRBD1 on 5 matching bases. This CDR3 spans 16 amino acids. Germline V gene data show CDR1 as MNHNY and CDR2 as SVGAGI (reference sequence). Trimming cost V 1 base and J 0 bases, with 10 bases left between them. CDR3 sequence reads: CASSYLAGNSGNTIYF. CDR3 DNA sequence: TGTGCCAGCAGTTACTTAGCAGGGAACTCTGGAAACACCATATATTTT.

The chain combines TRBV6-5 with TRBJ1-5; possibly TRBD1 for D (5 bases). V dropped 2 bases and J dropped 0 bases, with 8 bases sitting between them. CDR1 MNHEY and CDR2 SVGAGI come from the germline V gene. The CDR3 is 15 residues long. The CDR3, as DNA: TGTGCCAGCAGTTACGCCAGGGATAGCAATCAGCCCCAGCATTTT. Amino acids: CASSYARDSNQPQHF.

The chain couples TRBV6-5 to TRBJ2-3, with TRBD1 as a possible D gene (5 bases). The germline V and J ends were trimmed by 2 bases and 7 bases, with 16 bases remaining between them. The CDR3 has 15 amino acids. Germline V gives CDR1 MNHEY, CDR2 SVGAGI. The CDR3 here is CASSYVGLVGNTQYF. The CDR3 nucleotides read TGTGCCAGCAGTTACGTGGGGCTAGTTGGGAATACGCAGTATTTT.

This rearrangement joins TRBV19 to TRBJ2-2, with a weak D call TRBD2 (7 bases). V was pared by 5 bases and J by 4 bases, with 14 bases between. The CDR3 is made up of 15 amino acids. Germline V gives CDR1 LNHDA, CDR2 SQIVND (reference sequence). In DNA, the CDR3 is TGTGCCAGTAGTCCTGTCGCGGGGGCCACCGGGGAGCTGTTTTTT. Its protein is CASSPVAGATGELFF.

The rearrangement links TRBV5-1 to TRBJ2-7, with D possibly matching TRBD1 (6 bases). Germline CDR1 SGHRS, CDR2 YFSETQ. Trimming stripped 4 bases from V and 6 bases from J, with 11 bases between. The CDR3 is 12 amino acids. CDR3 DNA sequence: TGCGCCAGCAGCACAACAGGGCCCGAGCAGTACTTC. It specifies CASSTTGPEQYF.

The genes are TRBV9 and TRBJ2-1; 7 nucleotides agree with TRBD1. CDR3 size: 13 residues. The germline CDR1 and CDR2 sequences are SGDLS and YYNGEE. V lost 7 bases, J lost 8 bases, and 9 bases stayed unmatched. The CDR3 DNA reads TGTGCCAGCGGGGACAGTGGTGGGGATGAGCAGTTCTTC. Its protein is CASGDSGGDEQFF.

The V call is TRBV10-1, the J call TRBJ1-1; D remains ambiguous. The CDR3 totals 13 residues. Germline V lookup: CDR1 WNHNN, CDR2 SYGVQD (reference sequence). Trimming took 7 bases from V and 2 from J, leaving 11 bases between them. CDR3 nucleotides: TGCGCCAGCACGGAGGGAAGTAACACTGAAGCTTTCTTT. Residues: CASTEGSNTEAFF.

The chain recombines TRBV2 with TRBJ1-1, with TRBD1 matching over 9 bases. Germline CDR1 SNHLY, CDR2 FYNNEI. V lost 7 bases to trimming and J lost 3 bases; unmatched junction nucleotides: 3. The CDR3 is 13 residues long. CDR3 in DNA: TGTGCCAGCACCCGGGACAGGGACACTGAAGCTTTCTTT. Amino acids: CASTRDRDTEAFF. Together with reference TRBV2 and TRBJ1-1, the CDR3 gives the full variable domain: EPEVTQTPSHQVTQMGQEVILRCVPISNHLYFYWYRQILGQKVEFLVSFYNNEISEKSEIFDDQFSVERPDGSNFTLKIRSTKLEDSAMYFCASTRDRDTEAFFGQGTRLTVV.

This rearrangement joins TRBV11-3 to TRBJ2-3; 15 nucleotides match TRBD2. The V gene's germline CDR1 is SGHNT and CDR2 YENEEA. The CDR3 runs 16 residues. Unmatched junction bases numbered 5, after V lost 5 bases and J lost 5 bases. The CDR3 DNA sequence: TGTGCCAGCAGCCCGGGACTAGCGGGGGGTGTAGATACGCAGTATTTT. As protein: CASSPGLAGGVDTQYF.

The CDR3: CAISPGLAGANNEQFF. CDR3 bases: TGTGCCATCTCCCCAGGACTAGCGGGAGCCAACAATGAGCAGTTCTTC. The rearrangement joins TRBV10-3 to TRBJ2-1; 13 bases are shared with TRBD2. V lost 8 bases and J lost 5; bases outside the gene matches: 9. Germline loops: CDR1 ENHRY, CDR2 SYGVKD. This CDR3 contains 16 residues.

The CDR3 sequence is CASSYGTGLNTEAFF. CDR3 bases: TGTGCCAGCAGTTACGGGACAGGTCTGAACACTGAAGCTTTCTTT. This rearrangement joins TRBV6-5 to TRBJ1-1, with 8 bases matching TRBD1. Germline CDR1 reads MNHEY; CDR2 reads SVGAGI. Trimming took 2 bases from V and 0 from J; bases not matched to a gene: 2. This CDR3 contains 15 residues.

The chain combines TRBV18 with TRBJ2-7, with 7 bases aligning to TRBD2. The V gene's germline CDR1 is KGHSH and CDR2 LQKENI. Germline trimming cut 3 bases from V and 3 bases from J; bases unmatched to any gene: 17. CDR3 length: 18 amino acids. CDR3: CASSPHMGGTTTYYEQYF. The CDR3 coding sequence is TGTGCCAGCTCACCCCATATGGGGGGGACCACCACCTACTACGAGCAGTACTTC.